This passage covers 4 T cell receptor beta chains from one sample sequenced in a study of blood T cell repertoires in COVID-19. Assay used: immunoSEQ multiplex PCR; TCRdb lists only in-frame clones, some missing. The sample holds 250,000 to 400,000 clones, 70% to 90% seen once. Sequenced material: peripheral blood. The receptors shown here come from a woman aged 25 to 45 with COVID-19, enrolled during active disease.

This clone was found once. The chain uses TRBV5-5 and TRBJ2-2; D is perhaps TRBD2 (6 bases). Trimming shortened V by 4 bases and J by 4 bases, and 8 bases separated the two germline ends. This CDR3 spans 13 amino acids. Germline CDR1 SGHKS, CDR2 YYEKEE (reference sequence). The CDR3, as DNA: TGTGCCAGCAGCGGGACTTTCACCGGGGAGCTGTTTTTT. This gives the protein CASSGTFTGELFF. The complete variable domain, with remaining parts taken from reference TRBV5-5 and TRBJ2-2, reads DAGVTQSPTHLIKTRGQQVTLRCSPISGHKSVSWYQQVLGQGPQFIFQYYEKEERGRGNFPDRFSARQFPNYSSELNVNALLLGDSALYLCASSGTFTGELFFGEGSRLTVL.

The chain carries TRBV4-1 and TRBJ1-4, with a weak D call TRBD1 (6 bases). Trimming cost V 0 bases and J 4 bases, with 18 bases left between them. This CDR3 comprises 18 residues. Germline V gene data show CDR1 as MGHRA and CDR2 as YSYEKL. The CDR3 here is CASSQDGETGSLNEKLFF. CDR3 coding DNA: TGCGCCAGCAGCCAAGACGGGGAGACAGGATCTCTTAATGAAAAACTGTTTTTT.

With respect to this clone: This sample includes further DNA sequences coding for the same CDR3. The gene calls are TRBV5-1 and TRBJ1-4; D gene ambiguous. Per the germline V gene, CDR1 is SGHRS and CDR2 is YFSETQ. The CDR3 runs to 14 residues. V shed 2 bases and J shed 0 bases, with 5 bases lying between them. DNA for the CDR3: TGCGCCAGCAGCTTCTCGGCAACTAATGAAAAACTGTTTTTT. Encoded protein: CASSFSATNEKLFF.

The CDR3 DNA reads TGTGCCAGCATAGGAGGCGGCAACGAGCAGTACTTC. Protein product: CASIGGGNEQYF. The chain combines TRBV2 with TRBJ2-7; perhaps TRBD2 as D (5 bases). V lost 7 bases to trimming and J lost 5 bases, with 12 bases between them. The germline CDR1 and CDR2 sequences are SNHLY and FYNNEI. The CDR3 covers 12 residues.